The 2 T cell receptor beta chains below were found in one sample sequenced in a study of T cells in Graves' hyperthyroidism and ophthalmopathy. TCR beta CDR3 region amplification was performed from RNA transcripts. TCR CDR3 regions were first amplified by RT-PCR with HTBI primers. TCRdb reprocessed the multiplex PCR reads with MiXCR, giving one entry per CDR3 protein. In the table there are 550,000 to 650,000 distinct CDR3 sequences, about 14% of which are singletons. The source material was blood. The receptors here all came from a woman aged 25 to 39 with Graves' hyperthyroidism that later progressed to Graves' ophthalmopathy.

This clonotype was detected ten times or more. The gene calls are TRBV27 and TRBJ1-1, with D perhaps matching TRBD1 (6 bases). Trimming took off 5 bases at V and 1 base at J, with 17 bases between the two ends. The V gene's germline CDR1 is MNHEY and CDR2 SMNVEV (reference sequence). The CDR3 is made up of 16 amino acids. The CDR3 loop is CASSDLLQGWNTEAFF. The CDR3 DNA sequence: TGTGCCAGCAGTGATCTCCTACAGGGATGGAACACTGAAGCTTTCTTT.

This clonotype was counted a few times. The chain carries TRBV5-4 and TRBJ1-2, with D hard to call. The CDR3 is 14 residues long. From germline, CDR1 is SGHNT and CDR2 YYREEE (reference sequence). V dropped 4 bases and J dropped 2 bases, with 12 bases sitting between them. This chain's CDR3 is CASSADGANYGYTF. CDR3 sequence (DNA): TGTGCCAGCAGCGCAGACGGAGCGAACTATGGCTACACCTTC.